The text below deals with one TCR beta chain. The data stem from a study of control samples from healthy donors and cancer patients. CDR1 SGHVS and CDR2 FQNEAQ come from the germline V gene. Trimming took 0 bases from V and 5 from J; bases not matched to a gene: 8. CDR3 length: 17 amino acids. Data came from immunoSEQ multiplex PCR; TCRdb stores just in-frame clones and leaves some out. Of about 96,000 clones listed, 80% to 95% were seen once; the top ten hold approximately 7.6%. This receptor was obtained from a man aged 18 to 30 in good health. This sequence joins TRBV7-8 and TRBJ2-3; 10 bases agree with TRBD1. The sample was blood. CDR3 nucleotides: TGTGCCAGCAGCTTAGCCCTCCCCGGGACAGGGGAAGATACGCAGTATTTT. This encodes CASSLALPGTGEDTQYF.